These 15 T cell receptor beta chains were all obtained from the same sample, sequenced in a study of immune cell composition in non-small cell lung cancer. Normal lung was taken at the farthest possible site, at least 3 cm from tumour. Sequenced by immunoSEQ multiplex PCR; TCRdb stores in-frame clones only, minus some. The data show 2,500 or so clones, roughly three quarters seen once. The source material was non-adjacent lung tissue. These receptor sequences come from a human donor with non-small cell lung cancer.

The chain uses TRBV14 and TRBJ2-3, with a tentative D call TRBD1 (5 bases). The germline CDR1 and CDR2 sequences are SGHDN and FVKESK. The CDR3 has 16 amino acids. V was trimmed by 3 bases and J by 0 bases, leaving 13 bases between them. The CDR3 nucleotides read TGTGCCAGCAGCCATCTCGACAGTTCGAGCACAGATACGCAGTATTTT. Protein product: CASSHLDSSSTDTQYF.

The genes are TRBV7-9 and TRBJ2-3; D unclear. CDR3 length: 14 residues. Trimming removed 5 bases from V and 0 bases from J, with 9 bases in between. Germline V gives CDR1 SEHNR, CDR2 FQNEAQ (reference sequence). CDR3 region: CASSPGSSTDTQYF. Written as DNA, the CDR3 is TGTGCCAGCAGCCCGGGTTCTAGCACAGATACGCAGTATTTT.

The V gene is TRBV19, the J gene TRBJ1-6; 8 nucleotides match TRBD1. Germline V gene data show CDR1 as LNHDA and CDR2 as SQIVND (reference sequence). This CDR3 spans 15 amino acids. The V and J ends lost 8 bases and 5 bases, in that order; junction bases with no gene match: 8. The CDR3 loop reads CASRIQGADNSPLHF. CDR3 DNA: TGTGCCAGTCGGATTCAGGGGGCAGATAATTCACCCCTCCACTTT.

The gene calls are TRBV2 and TRBJ1-1, with TRBD1 matching over 9 bases. Germline assignment: CDR1 SNHLY and CDR2 FYNNEI. The trim removed 7 bases at V and 6 bases at J, leaving 9 bases unmatched. This CDR3 comprises 14 residues. The CDR3 DNA reads as TGTGCCAGCAATCCGGGACAGGGAAGAGCTGAAGCTTTCTTT. This encodes CASNPGQGRAEAFF.

The chain joins TRBV5-8 to TRBJ1-5; 8 positions agree with TRBD1. V was pared by 2 bases and J by 1 base, with 5 bases of the junction left unmatched. Germline assignment: CDR1 SGHTS and CDR2 YDEGEE. CDR3 length: 16 amino acids. The CDR3 loop reads CASSFPGGASNQPQHF. CDR3 sequence (DNA): TGTGCCAGCAGCTTCCCAGGGGGCGCAAGCAATCAGCCCCAGCATTTT.

J is TRBJ1-2 and V is TRBV5-1; TRBD1 aligns across 7 bases. The CDR3 has 15 residues. V lost 0 bases to trimming and J lost 6 bases; unmatched junction nucleotides: 8. Germline V gene lookup returns CDR1 SGHRS and CDR2 YFSETQ. CDR3 nucleotide sequence: TGCGCCAGCAGCTTGGAAGGGGGCGATTTTCATGGCTACACCTTC. Translation: CASSLEGGDFHGYTF.

The chain is built from TRBV28 and TRBJ1-6, with D maybe TRBD1 (5 bases). CDR1 and CDR2 from the germline V gene are MDHEN and SYDVKM. CDR3 length: 13 residues. Trimming stripped 7 bases from V and 9 bases from J, with 13 bases between. The chain's CDR3 is CASIRQPSSPLHF. CDR3 in DNA: TGTGCCAGCATCAGACAGCCTAGTTCACCCCTCCACTTT.

J is TRBJ2-7 and V is TRBV4-1, with D tentatively TRBD1 (6 bases). Germline V CDR1 and CDR2: MGHRA, YSYEKL. V was cut by 2 bases and J by 1 base, with 12 bases left in between. The CDR3 sequence is 15 residues long. This CDR3 reads CASSQWDTGSYEQYF. Written as DNA, the CDR3 is TGCGCCAGCAGCCAATGGGACACAGGATCCTACGAGCAGTACTTC.

The rearrangement joins TRBV7-3 to TRBJ2-5; 9 positions agree with TRBD2. The J segment lost 4 bases and the V segment lost 1 base, leaving 10 bases of the junction unmatched. CDR3 length: 17 residues. In germline, CDR1 is SGHTA, CDR2 FQGTGA. The CDR3 loop reads CASSLRPRGSGGETQYF. In DNA, the CDR3 is TGTGCCAGCAGCTTAAGACCCAGGGGTAGCGGGGGAGAGACCCAGTACTTC.

This clone was detected only a few times. The J gene is TRBJ1-2, the V gene TRBV29-1, with no clear D. The CDR3 has 11 residues. CDR1 is SQVTM, CDR2 ANQGSEA, per germline. The V and J ends lost 6 bases and 7 bases respectively, with 12 bases between them. Written as DNA, the CDR3 is TGCAGCGTCCGCCAGCAGCGTGGCTACACCTTC. Its translation: CSVRQQRGYTF.

This chain links TRBV5-8 with TRBJ2-1; 8 bases agree with TRBD2. Germline trimming cut 2 bases from V and 2 bases from J; bases unmatched to any gene: 6. The CDR3 spans 16 residues. Germline V gives CDR1 SGHTS, CDR2 YDEGEE. CDR3 coding DNA: TGTGCCAGCAGCTTTCGAGCGGGGGCCCCCTACAATGAGCAGTTCTTC. Protein sequence: CASSFRAGAPYNEQFF.

About this clone: One end of the junction does not line up with germline, which may come from a read error. V usage is TRBV27 and J usage is TRBJ2-2; 8 bases are a match to TRBD1. The germline CDR1 and CDR2 sequences are MNHEY and SMNVEV (reference sequence). The CDR3 extends over 15 amino acids. CDR3 in amino acids: CVSRTLGQGTGELFF. In nucleotides, the CDR3 is TGTGTCAGCAGGACTCTAGGACAGGGCACCGGGGAGCTGTTTTTT.

The V gene is TRBV2, the J gene TRBJ2-7; 9 positions match TRBD2. Germline values: CDR1 SNHLY, CDR2 FYNNEI. CDR3 length: 16 residues. V lost 0 bases, J lost 5 bases, and 8 bases stayed unmatched. CDR3 in DNA: TGTGCCAGCAGTGAAGCTGGTCTAGCGGGGAATGACGAGCAGTACTTC. Translated, it gives CASSEAGLAGNDEQYF.

The gene calls are TRBV28 and TRBJ1-1; D remains ambiguous. There are 14 residues in the CDR3. Germline V CDR1 and CDR2: MDHEN, SYDVKM. Trimming cost V 6 bases and J 1 base, with 12 bases left between them. The CDR3 reads CASRDLRGNTEAFF. The CDR3 DNA is TGTGCCAGCAGGGACCTTCGGGGGAACACTGAAGCTTTCTTT.

The chain combines TRBV10-3 with TRBJ1-6; no clear D gene. Germline CDR1 ENHRY, CDR2 SYGVKD. The CDR3 spans 15 residues. Deletions cut 3 bases from V and 3 bases from J, with 9 bases between. CDR3 coding DNA: TGTGCCATCAGTGACCCCAGGTTCTATAATTCACCCCTCCACTTT. Translated, it gives CAISDPRFYNSPLHF.